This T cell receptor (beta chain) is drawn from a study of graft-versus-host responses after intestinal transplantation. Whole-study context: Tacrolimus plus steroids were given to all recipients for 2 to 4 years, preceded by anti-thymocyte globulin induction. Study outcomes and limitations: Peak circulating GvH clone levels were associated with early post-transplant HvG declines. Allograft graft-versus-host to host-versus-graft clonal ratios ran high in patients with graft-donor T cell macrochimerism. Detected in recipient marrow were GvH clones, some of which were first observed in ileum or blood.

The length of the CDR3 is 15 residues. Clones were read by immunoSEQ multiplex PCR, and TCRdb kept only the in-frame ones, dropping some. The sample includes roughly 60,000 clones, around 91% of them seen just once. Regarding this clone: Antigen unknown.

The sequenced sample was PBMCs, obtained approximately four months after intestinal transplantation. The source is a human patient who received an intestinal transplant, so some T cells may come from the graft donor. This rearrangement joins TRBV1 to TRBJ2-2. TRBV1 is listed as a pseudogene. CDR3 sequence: CTSSNPGKQSGELFF. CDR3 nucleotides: TGCACCAGCAGCAACCCCGGAAAGCAATCCGGGGAGCTGTTTTTT.